This T cell receptor (beta chain) was identified during a study of molecular identifiers for immune sequencing clone quantification. This clonotype came up a few times. A single record per CDR3 protein comes from TCRdb applying MiXCR to the PCR reads. The sample records 97,000 or so distinct CDR3 sequences, under 40% being singletons. Trimming stripped 3 bases from V and 3 bases from J, with 8 bases between. The CDR3 runs to 14 residues. CDR1 and CDR2 (germline): SEHNR, FQNEAQ (reference sequence). The receptor was derived from a human donor in good health. Some libraries in this study had Jurkat cell RNA spiked in. The J gene is TRBJ2-2, the V gene TRBV7-9; D is perhaps TRBD1 (5 bases). The sample taken for sequencing was naive CD8+ T cells from blood, with Jurkat cell RNA spiked in. Subset here: FACS-sorted CD8+CD4-CCR7+CD45RA+ naive T cells. This CDR3 is CASSFLGDTGELFF. In DNA, the CDR3 is TGTGCCAGCAGCTTTTTAGGGGACACCGGGGAGCTGTTTTTT.